The 21 T cell receptor beta chains below all came from one sample that was sequenced in a study of long-term antiretroviral therapy in people with HIV. Sequencing used immunoSEQ v3.0 at survey level. Clones were read by immunoSEQ multiplex PCR, and TCRdb kept only the in-frame ones, dropping some. The table has around 29,000 clones, about 80% seen once; the top ten hold roughly 7%. Specimen: unsorted PBMCs, collected 0.3 years after starting antiretroviral therapy. All receptors derive from a middle-aged man with HIV.

The rearrangement joins TRBV30 to TRBJ2-1; TRBD2 aligns across 16 bases. Germline V CDR1 and CDR2: GTSNPN, SVGIG (reference sequence). Losses at the gene ends were 3 bases for V and 1 base for J; bases not matched to a gene: 15. This CDR3 region has 21 residues. The CDR3 DNA sequence: TGTGCCTGGAGAAACCCCCGGGGGACTAGCGGGAGGGCCCAGTCCTACAATGAGCAGTTCTTC. It yields the protein CAWRNPRGTSGRAQSYNEQFF.

This chain links TRBV9 with TRBJ1-1; D is undetermined. Deletions cut 2 bases from V and 10 bases from J, with 12 bases between. The CDR3 loop spans 12 amino acids. The germline CDR1 and CDR2 sequences are SGDLS and YYNGEE. The CDR3 region has the DNA TGTGCCAGCAGCGTGACCCCCGATCGAGCTTTCTTT. Amino acid sequence: CASSVTPDRAFF.

V gene TRBV7-2 combines with J gene TRBJ2-3; 11 bases are a match to TRBD2. V lost 5 bases, J lost 1 base, and 2 bases stayed unmatched. The CDR3 loop spans 15 amino acids. Germline V gene sequence: CDR1 SGHTA, CDR2 FQGNSA. The CDR3 spells CASSLTSGGTDTQYF. The CDR3 nucleotides read TGTGCCAGCAGCCTGACTAGCGGGGGCACAGATACGCAGTATTTT.

The chain carries TRBV7-8 and TRBJ2-5; 11 bases fit TRBD2. CDR1 SGHVS and CDR2 FQNEAQ come from the germline V gene. V shed 5 bases, J shed 9 bases, and the junction held 11 bases outside the gene matches. The CDR3 sequence is 15 residues long. CDR3 coding DNA: TGTGCCAGCAGCCCCGGGACTAGCGGAGGCGAGGCCCAGTACTTC. It specifies CASSPGTSGGEAQYF. The full variable domain, rest sourced from reference TRBV7-8 and TRBJ2-5, is GAGVSQSPRYKVAKRGQDVALRCDPISGHVSLFWYQQALGQGPEFLTYFQNEAQLDKSGLPSDRFFAERPEGSVSTLKIQRTQQEDSAVYLCASSPGTSGGEAQYFGPGTRLLVL.

The genes are TRBV19 and TRBJ2-5; 7 positions match TRBD1. Unmatched junction bases numbered 11, after V lost 8 bases and J lost 5 bases. Germline V gene lookup returns CDR1 LNHDA and CDR2 SQIVND (reference sequence). The CDR3 has 14 residues. As DNA, the CDR3 is TGTGCCAGTCGCCCAGCAGGGGGACGGGAGACCCAGTACTTC. Amino acids: CASRPAGGRETQYF.

The chain is built from TRBV18 and TRBJ2-3; D remains unclear. The CDR3 has 15 amino acids. CDR1 is KGHSH and CDR2 is LQKENI in the germline V gene. V was clipped by 6 bases and J by 4 bases, with 17 bases between them. The CDR3 sequence is CASSQSTPVADTQYF. The CDR3 DNA reads TGTGCCAGCTCCCAGTCGACCCCGGTCGCAGATACGCAGTATTTT.

The chain carries TRBV30 and TRBJ1-1, with 12 bases aligning to TRBD1. The CDR3 contains 17 residues. Germline V gene lookup returns CDR1 GTSNPN and CDR2 SVGIG (reference sequence). V was clipped by 1 base and J by 4 bases; unmatched bases: 10. CDR3 amino acids: CAWSGGQGATFSTEAFF. The CDR3 bases are TGTGCCTGGAGTGGGGGACAGGGGGCTACCTTTAGCACTGAAGCTTTCTTT.

The chain recombines TRBV7-2 with TRBJ2-2; the D is unclear. The V gene lost 8 bases and the J gene lost 0 bases, with 7 bases spanning the gap. This CDR3 is built from 13 residues. The V gene's germline CDR1 is SGHTA and CDR2 FQGNSA. The CDR3 protein is CASYRANTGELFF. Written as DNA, the CDR3 is TGTGCCAGCTACAGAGCGAACACCGGGGAGCTGTTTTTT. The full variable domain, its missing parts supplied by reference TRBV7-2 and TRBJ2-2, is GAGVSQSPSNKVTEKGKDVELRCDPISGHTALYWYRQSLGQGLEFLIYFQGNSAPDKSGLPSDRFSAERTGGSVSTLTIQRTQQEDSAVYLCASYRANTGELFFGEGSRLTVL.

This clone was found a few times. The chain carries TRBV27 and TRBJ1-2, with D perhaps TRBD1 (6 bases). The CDR3 has 13 residues. V lost 3 bases, J lost 4 bases, and 9 bases lay in between. The germline V gene has CDR1 MNHEY and CDR2 SMNVEV (reference sequence). The CDR3 loop reads CASSFTGIYGYTF. The CDR3 DNA is TGTGCCAGCAGTTTTACAGGGATCTATGGCTACACCTTC.

The chain couples TRBV6-5 to TRBJ2-4, with D maybe TRBD1 (6 bases). With 4 bases removed from V and 6 bases from J, the gap between germline ends came to 13 bases. Per germline, CDR1 MNHEY and CDR2 SVGAGI. The CDR3 loop spans 14 amino acids. CDR3 sequence reads: CASSSPLGANIQYF. The CDR3 coding sequence is TGTGCCAGCAGTTCCCCCTTGGGGGCAAACATTCAGTACTTC.

This clone came up a few times. The chain is built from TRBV5-1 and TRBJ2-7; D possibly matches TRBD1 or TRBD2 (6 bases each). This CDR3 is 14 amino acids long. V gave up 4 bases and J gave up 7 bases, with 18 bases separating them. Germline CDR1 reads SGHRS; CDR2 reads YFSETQ. The CDR3 reads CASSPGDRGREQYF. Here the CDR3 DNA reads TGCGCCAGCAGCCCAGGGGATCGGGGGCGGGAGCAGTACTTC.

J is TRBJ2-4 and V is TRBV7-2; 8 bases fit TRBD1. The CDR3 is made up of 15 amino acids. Germline CDR1 reads SGHTA; CDR2 reads FQGNSA. The trim removed 2 bases at V and 5 bases at J, leaving 5 bases unmatched. The CDR3 region is CASSLMQGAENIQYF. Here the CDR3 DNA reads TGTGCCAGCAGCTTAATGCAGGGGGCGGAAAACATTCAGTACTTC.

V gene TRBV5-1 combines with J gene TRBJ2-5; 9 bases line up with TRBD1. The junction had 11 bases not matched to a gene; V was cut back by 4 bases and J by 4 bases. The CDR3 runs 16 residues. CDR1 SGHRS and CDR2 YFSETQ come from the germline V gene. The CDR3 loop is CASSRWGGTGPETQYF. CDR3 in DNA: TGCGCCAGCAGCCGCTGGGGGGGGACAGGGCCAGAGACCCAGTACTTC.

The chain couples TRBV7-2 to TRBJ1-3; D possibly corresponds to TRBD1 (5 bases). With 2 bases removed from V and 0 bases from J, the gap between germline ends came to 14 bases. The CDR3 is 17 amino acids. Germline V gene sequence: CDR1 SGHTA, CDR2 FQGNSA. The CDR3 region is CASSLHRLGHSGNTIYF. The CDR3 DNA is TGTGCCAGCAGCTTACACAGGCTTGGTCACTCTGGAAACACCATATATTTT.

V gene TRBV5-1 combines with J gene TRBJ2-1; a weak D match, TRBD2 (7 bases). Germline CDR1 and CDR2: SGHRS and YFSETQ. The CDR3 totals 15 residues. Trimming pared 0 bases from V and 6 bases from J, leaving 13 bases between. CDR3 region: CASSLGWEGVNEQFF. CDR3 nucleotide sequence: TGCGCCAGCAGCTTGGGGTGGGAGGGGGTCAATGAGCAGTTCTTC.

The V and J genes are TRBV19 and TRBJ1-3, with TRBD1 matching over 9 bases. This CDR3 region has 15 residues. Germline V lookup: CDR1 LNHDA, CDR2 SQIVND (reference sequence). V lost 6 bases to trimming and J lost 3 bases; unmatched junction nucleotides: 6. CDR3 in amino acids: CASRRTGDYGNTIYF. Written as DNA, the CDR3 is TGTGCCAGTAGGAGGACAGGGGACTATGGAAACACCATATATTTT.

V and J are TRBV28 and TRBJ2-3, with D uncertain. This CDR3 is built from 12 residues. V shed 5 bases and J shed 6 bases, with 9 bases lying between them. Germline V gene data show CDR1 as MDHEN and CDR2 as SYDVKM. CDR3 DNA sequence: TGTGCCAGCAGTACTGGTGGGGATACGCAGTATTTT. Translation gives CASSTGGDTQYF.

The chain joins TRBV19 to TRBJ2-3, with TRBD2 as a possible D gene (5 bases). CDR1 and CDR2 from the germline V gene are LNHDA and SQIVND (reference sequence). Trimming took 5 bases from V and 0 from J, leaving 12 bases between them. The CDR3 length is 15 residues. CDR3 coding DNA: TGTGCCAGTAGTTTGTCGGGATTTAGCACAGATACGCAGTATTTT. It translates to CASSLSGFSTDTQYF.

This clone has just a few counts. The genes are TRBV7-6 and TRBJ1-2; the D gene is possibly TRBD1 (6 bases). Germline V gives CDR1 SGHVS, CDR2 FNYEAQ. V was pared by 5 bases and J by 5 bases, with 12 bases between. CDR3 length equals 13 residues. CDR3 nucleotide sequence: TGTGCCAGCAGCCCCGGGGGCAGTTATGGCTACACCTTC. Translation: CASSPGGSYGYTF.

This clone has a handful of counts. The CDR3 DNA reads as TGTGCCAGCAGCTCCTCCGGGACCACCTACAATGAGCAGTTCTTC. Translating it yields CASSSSGTTYNEQFF. V usage is TRBV7-2 and J usage is TRBJ2-1; D is tentatively TRBD1 or TRBD2 (5 bases each). Germline V gene data show CDR1 as SGHTA and CDR2 as FQGNSA. This CDR3 spans 15 amino acids. Trimming stripped 4 bases from V and 2 bases from J, with 12 bases between.

V and J are TRBV7-9 and TRBJ2-1; either TRBD1 or TRBD2 may supply D (5 bases each). Trimming took 3 bases from V and 8 from J, leaving 8 bases between them. The V gene's germline CDR1 is SEHNR and CDR2 FQNEAQ (reference sequence). CDR3 length: 12 residues. CDR3: CASSLGEYEQFF. In DNA form, the CDR3 reads TGTGCCAGCAGCTTGGGGGAGTATGAGCAGTTCTTC.